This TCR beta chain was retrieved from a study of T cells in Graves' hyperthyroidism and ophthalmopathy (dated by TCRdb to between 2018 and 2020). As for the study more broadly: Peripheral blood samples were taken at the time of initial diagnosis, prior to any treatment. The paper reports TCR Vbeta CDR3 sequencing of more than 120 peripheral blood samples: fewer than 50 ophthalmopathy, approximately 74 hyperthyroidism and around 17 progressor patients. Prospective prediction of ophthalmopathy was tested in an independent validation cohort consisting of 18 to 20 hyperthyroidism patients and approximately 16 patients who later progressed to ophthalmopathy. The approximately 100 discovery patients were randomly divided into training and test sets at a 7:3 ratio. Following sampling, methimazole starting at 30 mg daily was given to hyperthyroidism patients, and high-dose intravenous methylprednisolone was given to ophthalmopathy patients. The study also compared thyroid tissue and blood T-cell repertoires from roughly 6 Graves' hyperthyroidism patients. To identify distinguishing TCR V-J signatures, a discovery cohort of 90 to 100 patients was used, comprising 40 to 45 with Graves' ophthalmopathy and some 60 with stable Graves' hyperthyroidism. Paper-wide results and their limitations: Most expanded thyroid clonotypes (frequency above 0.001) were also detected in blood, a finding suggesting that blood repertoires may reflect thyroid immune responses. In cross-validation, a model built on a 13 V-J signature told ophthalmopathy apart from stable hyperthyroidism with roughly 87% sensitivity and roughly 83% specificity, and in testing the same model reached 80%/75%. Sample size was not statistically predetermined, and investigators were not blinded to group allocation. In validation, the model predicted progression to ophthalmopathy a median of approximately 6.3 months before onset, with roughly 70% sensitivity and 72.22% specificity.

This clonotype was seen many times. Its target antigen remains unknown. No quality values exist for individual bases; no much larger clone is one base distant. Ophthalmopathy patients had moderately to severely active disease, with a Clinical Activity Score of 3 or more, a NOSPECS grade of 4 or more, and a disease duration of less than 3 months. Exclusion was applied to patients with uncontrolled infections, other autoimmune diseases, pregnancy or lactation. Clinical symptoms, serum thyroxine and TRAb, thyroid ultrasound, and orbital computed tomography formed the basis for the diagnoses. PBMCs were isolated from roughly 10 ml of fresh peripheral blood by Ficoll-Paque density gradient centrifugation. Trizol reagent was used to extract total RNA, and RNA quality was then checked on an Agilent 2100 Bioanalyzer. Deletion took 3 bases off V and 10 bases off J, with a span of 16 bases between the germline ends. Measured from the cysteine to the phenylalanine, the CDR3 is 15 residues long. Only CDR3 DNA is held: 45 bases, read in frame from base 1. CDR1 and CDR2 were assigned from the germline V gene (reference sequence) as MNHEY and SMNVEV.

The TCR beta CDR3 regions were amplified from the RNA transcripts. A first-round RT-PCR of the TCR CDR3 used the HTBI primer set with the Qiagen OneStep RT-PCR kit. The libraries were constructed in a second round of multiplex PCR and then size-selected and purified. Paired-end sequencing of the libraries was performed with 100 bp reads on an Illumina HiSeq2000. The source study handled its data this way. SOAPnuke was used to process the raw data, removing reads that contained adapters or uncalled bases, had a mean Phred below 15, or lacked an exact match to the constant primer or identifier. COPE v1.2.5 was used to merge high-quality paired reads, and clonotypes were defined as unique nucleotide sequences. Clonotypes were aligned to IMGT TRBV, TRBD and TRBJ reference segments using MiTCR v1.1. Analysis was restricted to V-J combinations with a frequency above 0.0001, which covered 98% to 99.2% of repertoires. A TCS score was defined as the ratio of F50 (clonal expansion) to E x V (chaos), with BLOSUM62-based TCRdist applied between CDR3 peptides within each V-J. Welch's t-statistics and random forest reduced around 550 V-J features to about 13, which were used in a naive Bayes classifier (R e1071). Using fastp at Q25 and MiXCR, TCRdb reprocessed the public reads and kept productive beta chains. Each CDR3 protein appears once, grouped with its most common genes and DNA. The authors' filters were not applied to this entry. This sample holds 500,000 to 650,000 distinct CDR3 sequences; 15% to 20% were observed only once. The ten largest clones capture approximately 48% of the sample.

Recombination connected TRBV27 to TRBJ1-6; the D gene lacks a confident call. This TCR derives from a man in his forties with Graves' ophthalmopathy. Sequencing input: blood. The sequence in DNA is TGTGCCAGCAGTTTGCTAGAGAACCTAGGATCACCCCTCCACTTT. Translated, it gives CASSLLENLGSPLHF.